This TCR beta chain came from a study of early T cells in non-severe SARS-CoV-2 infection. Study as a whole: Unsorted whole-blood RNA was sequenced in bulk, leaving chains unpaired. General observations from the study: Anti-spike CD8 responses were favored by VDJdb matching, which missed private and CD4 specificities.

This clonotype was recorded at least ten times. Its target is unknown. Individual cDNA molecules each received unique molecular identifiers attached to them. TCRdb re-analysed the 5' RACE reads in MiXCR, keeping a single row per CDR3 protein. The sample contains 35,000 to 45,000 distinct CDR3 sequences, less than 15% of which appear only once. Trimming cost V 2 bases and J 1 base; bases outside gene matches: 6. The CDR3 consists of 16 residues. The TCR sequence derives from an adult who was a healthcare worker with PCR-confirmed SARS-CoV-2 infection or an uninfected control (not recorded which). The chain couples TRBV5-3 to TRBJ2-1, with TRBD2 identical over 7 bases. TRBV5-3 carries the ORF label, with uncertain function. Input material: whole blood. The CDR3 reads CARSFPREWSYNEQFF. CDR3 nucleotide sequence: TGTGCCAGAAGCTTTCCGCGGGAGTGGTCCTACAATGAGCAGTTCTTC.